The 9 T cell receptor beta chains presented below share a single source sample, sequenced in a study of blood T cell repertoires in COVID-19. Here immunoSEQ multiplex PCR was the method, and the copy in TCRdb shows in-frame clones only, minus some. The sample yields about 83,000 clones, 90% seen once. Material: peripheral blood. All receptors derive from a woman aged 80 or older with active or convalescent COVID-19.

This clone was counted between two and nine times. The chain uses TRBV27 and TRBJ2-7; D gene unclear. Per germline, CDR1 MNHEY and CDR2 SMNVEV (reference sequence). Deletions cut 4 bases from V and 12 bases from J, with 19 bases between. This CDR3 has 13 residues. The CDR3 DNA sequence: TGTGCCAGCAGTTCCCCCCCCCGTTTTTTCAGGTACTTC. This sequence encodes CASSSPPRFFRYF.

This chain uses TRBV4-1 with TRBJ2-1; 11 bases agree with TRBD2. Trimming cost V 4 bases and J 5 bases; bases outside gene matches: 7. CDR3 size: 16 residues. CDR1 and CDR2 from the germline V gene are MGHRA and YSYEKL. As DNA, the CDR3 is TGCGCCAGCAGCCGTATAGCGGGGGGGCGCAACAATGAGCAGTTCTTC. It translates to CASSRIAGGRNNEQFF.

The chain joins TRBV10-3 to TRBJ1-1; D remains ambiguous. Germline loops: CDR1 ENHRY, CDR2 SYGVKD. V was trimmed by 1 base and J by 0 bases, leaving 9 bases between them. CDR3 length equals 15 residues. CDR3 nucleotides: TGTGCCATCAGTGAGTACGGAGCAATGAACACTGAAGCTTTCTTT. This gives the protein CAISEYGAMNTEAFF.

This chain connects TRBV7-2 to TRBJ1-1, with TRBD1 matching over 7 bases. V shed 4 bases, J shed 0 bases, and the junction held 5 bases outside the gene matches. CDR1 and CDR2 (germline): SGHTA, FQGNSA. The CDR3 length is 15 residues. The CDR3 protein is CASSSQGQLNTEAFF. In DNA, the CDR3 is TGTGCCAGCAGCTCTCAGGGACAGTTGAACACTGAAGCTTTCTTT.

The rearrangement links TRBV7-2 to TRBJ2-3; TRBD2 matches 12 bases. CDR3 length equals 17 residues. V lost 5 bases and J lost 7; bases outside the gene matches: 13. Germline V gene data show CDR1 as SGHTA and CDR2 as FQGNSA. CDR3 coding DNA: TGTGCCAGCAGCCCTCTAGCGGGGGGGGTTCCAGGGAATACGCAGTATTTT. As protein: CASSPLAGGVPGNTQYF.

Written as DNA, the CDR3 is TGTGCCAGCAGCGGCCGACAGGGCCCGGGTACGCAGTATTTT. Its protein is CASSGRQGPGTQYF. This sequence joins TRBV9 and TRBJ2-3, with TRBD1 matching 7 bases. The CDR3 is made up of 14 amino acids. The V segment lost 3 bases and the J segment 8 bases; nucleotides outside the gene matches: 9. From germline, CDR1 is SGDLS and CDR2 YYNGEE.

This rearrangement joins TRBV5-6 to TRBJ2-1, with 8 positions matching TRBD1. Germline values: CDR1 SGHDT, CDR2 YYEEEE. Unmatched junction bases numbered 21, after V lost 6 bases and J lost 16 bases. The length of the CDR3 is 15 residues. The chain's CDR3 is CASTGGGQALRPPFF. The CDR3 region has the DNA TGTGCCAGCACCGGAGGGGGACAGGCCCTTCGACCGCCCTTCTTC.

The chain recombines TRBV9 with TRBJ1-1; D unresolved. The germline V gene has CDR1 SGDLS and CDR2 YYNGEE. This CDR3 region has 15 residues. Trimming cost V 0 bases and J 1 base, with 10 bases left between them. CDR3 sequence: CASSVAGRENTEAFF. The CDR3 DNA follows: TGTGCCAGCAGCGTAGCTGGTCGGGAGAACACTGAAGCTTTCTTT.

This clone has a single count. The chain uses TRBV4-1 and TRBJ1-2; 10 positions agree with TRBD1. CDR3 length: 15 amino acids. CDR1 MGHRA and CDR2 YSYEKL come from the germline V gene. Unmatched junction bases numbered 5, after V lost 5 bases and J lost 2 bases. The CDR3 loop reads CASSSSGQGNYGYTF. Here the CDR3 DNA reads TGCGCCAGCAGCTCCTCGGGACAGGGGAACTATGGCTACACCTTC.